These 27 T cell receptor beta chains were sequenced from one sample in a study of T-cell memory formation after mild COVID-19. Each CDR3 protein is one row after TCRdb ran MiXCR on the 5' RACE reads. The sample comprises about 180,000 distinct CDR3 sequences, about a fifth of which are singletons, and roughly 3.8% rests with the top ten. Sequencing used PBMCs or a T cell subset sorted from them (not recorded which). The receptors here all came from a man between 18 and 29 years old who had mild COVID-19 (a few samples of this study predate the infection). Cell type and time point are not known.

This clonotype has a handful of counts. The genes are TRBV10-2 and TRBJ2-6; D is perhaps TRBD1 (6 bases). The V gene lost 6 bases and the J gene lost 0 bases, with 15 bases spanning the gap. The CDR3 has 17 amino acids. Germline CDR1 reads WSHSY; CDR2 reads SAAADI. Written as DNA, the CDR3 is TGCGCCAGCAGAGGGTGGGGACAAAGCTCTGGGGCCAACGTCCTGACTTTC. Its protein is CASRGWGQSSGANVLTF.

The rearrangement uses TRBV30 and TRBJ1-1; tentative D call: TRBD1 (5 bases). This CDR3 has 14 residues. The V gene's germline CDR1 is GTSNPN and CDR2 SVGIG (reference sequence). The V end lost 3 bases, the J end lost 3 bases, and 14 bases lay between the germline ends. CDR3 region: CAWRGGVADTEAFF. DNA of the CDR3: TGTGCCTGGAGGGGAGGGGTGGCGGACACTGAAGCTTTCTTT.

This clonotype turned up a few times. The chain has TRBV12-3 or TRBV12-4 and TRBJ2-7; D is uncertain. CDR3 length: 12 amino acids. V was clipped by 6 bases and J by 4 bases, with 10 bases between them. This chain's CDR3 is CASSNYRYEQYF. The CDR3 DNA sequence: TGTGCCAGCAGCAACTATAGGTACGAGCAGTACTTC.

The chain joins TRBV5-1 to TRBJ2-1, with 10 bases identical to TRBD2. This CDR3 spans 16 amino acids. Per the germline V gene, CDR1 is SGHRS and CDR2 is YFSETQ. V shed 0 bases and J 8 bases; nucleotides not matched to a gene: 8. CDR3 sequence: CASSLDQAGGRDEQFF. CDR3 nucleotides: TGCGCCAGCAGCTTGGATCAAGCGGGGGGGCGGGATGAGCAGTTCTTC.

The V call is TRBV4-3, the J call TRBJ2-3; D is ambiguous. The V and J ends lost 4 bases and 0 bases respectively, with 5 bases between them. This CDR3 contains 13 residues. Germline V gene lookup returns CDR1 LGHNA and CDR2 YSLEER. The CDR3 region is CASSPTSTDTQYF. The DNA for the CDR3 is TGCGCCAGCAGCCCAACTAGCACAGATACGCAGTATTTT.

This chain connects TRBV5-1 to TRBJ2-6; D gene ambiguous. V lost 4 bases and J lost 1, with 9 bases in between. The CDR3 extends over 15 amino acids. CDR1 SGHRS and CDR2 YFSETQ come from the germline V gene. CDR3 sequence: CASSVDPSGANVLTF. The CDR3 DNA reads TGCGCCAGCAGCGTTGACCCATCTGGGGCCAACGTCCTGACTTTC.

This sequence joins TRBV7-2 and TRBJ1-5; no clear D gene. Between the trimmed V and J ends, which lost 8 bases and 4 bases, there was a span of 15 bases. From germline, CDR1 is SGHTA and CDR2 FQGNSA. The CDR3 runs 14 residues. DNA of the CDR3: TGTGCCAGCCGCCTCCCGGGCCCAAATCAGCCCCAGCATTTT. Its protein product is CASRLPGPNQPQHF.

This chain connects TRBV7-6 to TRBJ2-5, with a tentative D call TRBD2 (7 bases). The V gene's germline CDR1 is SGHVS and CDR2 FNYEAQ. The V end was cut by 4 bases, the J end by 4 bases, with 13 bases between. The CDR3 has 14 amino acids. In nucleotides, the CDR3 is TGTGCCAGCAGCTCAGGGGCGGGGGTAGAGACCCAGTACTTC. Its protein product is CASSSGAGVETQYF.

In its sample, this clonotype was seen a few times. This rearrangement joins TRBV27 to TRBJ2-1; 9 bases are shared with TRBD2. The CDR3 loop spans 15 amino acids. Germline V gene sequence: CDR1 MNHEY, CDR2 SMNVEV (reference sequence). J was trimmed by 3 bases and V by 5 bases; bases with no gene match: 5. The CDR3 DNA follows: TGTGCCAGCAGTGGGACTAGCATCGTCTACAATGAGCAGTTCTTC. It encodes CASSGTSIVYNEQFF.

J is TRBJ1-2 and V is TRBV4-1, with D possibly being TRBD1 (6 bases). Trimming took off 0 bases at V and 13 bases at J, with 15 bases between the two ends. The CDR3 length is 13 residues. The germline CDR1 and CDR2 sequences are MGHRA and YSYEKL. CDR3 nucleotide sequence: TGCGCCAGCAGCCAAGATTCCAGGGGCCACTCCACCTTC. Translating gives CASSQDSRGHSTF.

The sample holds a few counts of this clonotype. This chain connects TRBV24-1 to TRBJ2-3, with 13 bases identical to TRBD2. The CDR3 length is 16 residues. Trimming cost V 7 bases and J 1 base; bases outside gene matches: 4. Germline V gene sequence: CDR1 KGHDR, CDR2 SFDVKD. This CDR3 reads CATSDGTSGGTDTQYF. The CDR3 nucleotides are TGTGCCACCAGCGACGGGACTAGCGGGGGCACAGATACGCAGTATTTT.

The chain employs TRBV12-3 or TRBV12-4 and TRBJ1-1; D remains ambiguous. This CDR3 comprises 14 residues. V was shortened by 4 bases and J by 1 base, with 10 bases between the two germline ends. CDR3 amino acids: CASSSRPKNTEAFF. CDR3 nucleotides: TGTGCCAGCAGTTCGCGACCCAAGAACACTGAAGCTTTCTTT.

This chain connects TRBV5-1 to TRBJ2-5; D perhaps matches TRBD1 (6 bases). Trimming stripped 0 bases from V and 1 base from J, with 22 bases between. The CDR3 consists of 19 residues. CDR1 and CDR2 (germline): SGHRS, YFSETQ. CDR3 amino acids: CASSLALIPAGAIQETQYF. CDR3 DNA: TGCGCCAGCAGCTTGGCGCTCATCCCGGCAGGGGCCATCCAAGAGACCCAGTACTTC.

This clonotype has a handful of counts. The V gene is TRBV27, the J gene TRBJ2-5; D is unresolved. Between the trimmed V and J ends, which lost 3 bases and 5 bases, there was a span of 10 bases. The CDR3 extends over 13 amino acids. CDR1 is MNHEY, CDR2 SMNVEV, per germline (reference sequence). In nucleotides, the CDR3 is TGTGCCAGCAGTTTGTCTTTTGGGGAGACCCAGTACTTC. Translated, it gives CASSLSFGETQYF.

The gene calls are TRBV20-1 and TRBJ1-1; D perhaps matches TRBD1 (6 bases). The CDR3 spans 13 residues. The V gene's germline CDR1 is DFQATT and CDR2 SNEGSKA (reference sequence). Trimming cost V 6 bases and J 5 bases, with 16 bases left between them. CDR3 in DNA: TGCAGTGCGAGAAACACAGGGACTACTGAAGCTTTCTTT. Residues: CSARNTGTTEAFF.

The V call is TRBV10-3, the J call TRBJ1-1, with D possibly TRBD1 on 6 matching bases. Looked up from germline, CDR1 is ENHRY and CDR2 is SYGVKD. V was shortened by 6 bases and J by 4 bases, with 15 bases between the two germline ends. This CDR3 region has 14 residues. The CDR3 bases are TGTGCCATCAGGGAGGTGCAGGGGATCACTGAAGCTTTCTTT. Its protein product is CAIREVQGITEAFF.

The rearrangement joins TRBV5-1 to TRBJ2-3; no clear D gene. V shed 3 bases and J shed 1 base, with 15 bases lying between them. The germline gives CDR1 SGHRS, CDR2 YFSETQ. This CDR3 has 16 amino acids. The CDR3 protein is CASSWGPSGGTDTQYF. CDR3 sequence (DNA): TGCGCCAGCAGCTGGGGTCCCTCGGGCGGCACAGATACGCAGTATTTT.

This rearrangement joins TRBV10-3 to TRBJ2-6; D is tentatively TRBD1 or TRBD2 (5 bases each). V lost 10 bases and J 4 bases, leaving 17 bases between the germline ends. The CDR3 totals 15 residues. From germline, CDR1 is ENHRY and CDR2 SYGVKD. Written as DNA, the CDR3 is TGTGCCACCTCGGACGGGGCGCCCGGGGCCAACGTCCTGACTTTC. Protein: CATSDGAPGANVLTF.

This clonotype was seen a few times. The chain links TRBV6-2 or TRBV6-3 to TRBJ1-2; no clear D gene. Germline loops: CDR1 MNHEY, CDR2 SVGEGT. Trimming left V 0 bases short and J 0 bases short, with 14 bases between. The CDR3 length is 17 residues. CDR3 sequence reads: CASSYSGWAGANYGYTF. CDR3 nucleotides: TGTGCCAGCAGTTACTCGGGCTGGGCCGGAGCTAACTATGGCTACACCTTC.

The chain couples TRBV18 to TRBJ2-3; D is ambiguous. In germline, CDR1 is KGHSH, CDR2 LQKENI. Trimming took off 3 bases at V and 2 bases at J, with 9 bases between the two ends. The CDR3 consists of 14 residues. This chain's CDR3 is CASSPATATDTQYF. Here the CDR3 DNA reads TGTGCCAGCTCACCCGCGACGGCCACAGATACGCAGTATTTT.

This clonotype has a handful of counts. The CDR3 loop reads CASKLGHHNEKLFF. The CDR3 DNA follows: TGTGCCAGCAAGTTGGGACACCATAATGAAAAACTGTTTTTT. The V gene is TRBV27, the J gene TRBJ1-4, with D possibly being TRBD1 (6 bases). The CDR3 extends over 14 amino acids. Germline V CDR1 and CDR2: MNHEY, SMNVEV (reference sequence). The V end was cut by 7 bases, the J end by 4 bases, with 13 bases between.

V is TRBV5-1 and J is TRBJ2-7; no firm D call. Trimming shortened V by 7 bases and J by 4 bases, and 9 bases separated the two germline ends. Germline V gene sequence: CDR1 SGHRS, CDR2 YFSETQ. The CDR3 has 11 residues. CDR3 in amino acids: CASGDFYEQYV. As DNA, the CDR3 is TGCGCCAGCGGGGATTTTTACGAGCAGTACGTC.

The rearrangement joins TRBV6-2 or TRBV6-3 to TRBJ2-2; D gene unclear. The CDR3 totals 17 residues. V was clipped by 2 bases and J by 0 bases, with 13 bases between them. Germline CDR1 and CDR2: MNHEY and SVGEGT. The DNA of the CDR3 is TGTGCCAGCAGTTACCCCAGGAAATCCGCGAACACCGGGGAGCTGTTTTTT. Encoded protein: CASSYPRKSANTGELFF.

This chain uses TRBV12-3 or TRBV12-4 with TRBJ1-3, with D possibly matching TRBD1 (5 bases). The CDR3 contains 15 residues. V shed 2 bases and J shed 0 bases, with 8 bases lying between them. In DNA, the CDR3 is TGTGCCAGCAGTTTACGGGGCCTCTCTGGAAACACCATATATTTT. It codes for CASSLRGLSGNTIYF.

The gene calls are TRBV9 and TRBJ2-3; tentative D call: TRBD2 (5 bases). CDR1 and CDR2 from the germline V gene are SGDLS and YYNGEE. The CDR3 covers 16 residues. V gave up 0 bases and J gave up 4 bases, with 15 bases separating them. CDR3 sequence: CASSVGRNRGADTQYF. DNA for the CDR3: TGTGCCAGCAGCGTAGGGAGGAACAGAGGAGCAGATACGCAGTATTTT.

This sequence joins TRBV18 and TRBJ2-1; TRBD1 matches 7 bases. The V gene's germline CDR1 is KGHSH and CDR2 LQKENI. J was trimmed by 5 bases and V by 5 bases; bases with no gene match: 3. This CDR3 region has 13 residues. The CDR3 DNA is TGTGCCAGCTCAACCGGGACAGACAATGAGCAGTTCTTC. It encodes CASSTGTDNEQFF.

This clonotype was seen more than once but under ten times. The chain links TRBV20-1 to TRBJ1-2; possibly TRBD1 for D (6 bases). The CDR3 sequence is 11 residues long. Germline CDR1 is DFQATT and CDR2 is SNEGSKA (reference sequence). Trimming removed 5 bases from V and 8 bases from J, with 12 bases in between. CDR3 sequence reads: CSAAGAGGYTF. CDR3 in DNA: TGCAGTGCTGCAGGGGCCGGAGGCTACACCTTC.